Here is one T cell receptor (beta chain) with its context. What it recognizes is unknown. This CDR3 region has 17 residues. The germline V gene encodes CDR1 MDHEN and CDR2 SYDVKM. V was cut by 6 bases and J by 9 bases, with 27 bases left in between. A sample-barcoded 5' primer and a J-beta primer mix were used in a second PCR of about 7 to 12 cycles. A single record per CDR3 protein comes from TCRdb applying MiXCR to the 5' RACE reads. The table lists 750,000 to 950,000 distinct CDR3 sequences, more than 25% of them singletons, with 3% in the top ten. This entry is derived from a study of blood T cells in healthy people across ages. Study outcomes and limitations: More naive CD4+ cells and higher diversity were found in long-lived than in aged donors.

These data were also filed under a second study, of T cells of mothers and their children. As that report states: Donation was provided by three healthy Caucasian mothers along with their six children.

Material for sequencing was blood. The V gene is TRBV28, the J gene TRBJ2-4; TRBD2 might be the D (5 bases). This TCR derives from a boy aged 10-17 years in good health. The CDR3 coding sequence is TGTGCCAGCAGCCCAAACCTAGGCGGGTCCACCCTACCCATTCAGTACTTC. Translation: CASSPNLGGSTLPIQYF. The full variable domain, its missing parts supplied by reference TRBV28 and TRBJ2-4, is DVKVTQSSRYLVKRTGEKVFLECVQDMDHENMFWYRQDPGLGLRLIYFSYDVKMKEKGDIPEGYSVSREKKERFSLILESASTNQTSMYLCASSPNLGGSTLPIQYFGAGTRLSVL.